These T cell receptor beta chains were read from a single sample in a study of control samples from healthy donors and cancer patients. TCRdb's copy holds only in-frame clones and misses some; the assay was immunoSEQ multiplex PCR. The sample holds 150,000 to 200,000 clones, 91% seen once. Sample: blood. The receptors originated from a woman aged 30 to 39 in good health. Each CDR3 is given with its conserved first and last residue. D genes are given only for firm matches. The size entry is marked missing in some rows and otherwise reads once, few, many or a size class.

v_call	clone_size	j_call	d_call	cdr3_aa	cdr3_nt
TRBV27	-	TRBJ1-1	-	CASAIMVNTEAFF	TGTGCCAGCGCGATTATGGTGAACACTGAAGCTTTCTTT
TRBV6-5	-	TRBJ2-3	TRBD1	CASGGGQGIDTQYF	TGTGCCAGCGGGGGGGGACAGGGAATAGATACGCAGTATTTT
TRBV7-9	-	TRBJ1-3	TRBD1	CASSLQGAGNTIYF	TGTGCCAGCAGCCTACAGGGGGCTGGAAACACCATATATTTT
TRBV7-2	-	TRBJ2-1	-	CASRLGNEQFF	TGTGCCAGCAGACTGGGGAATGAGCAGTTCTTC
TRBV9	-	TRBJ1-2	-	CASSVGADYGYTF	TGTGCCAGCAGCGTAGGGGCCGACTATGGCTACACCTTC
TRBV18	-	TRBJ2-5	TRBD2	CASSQTSGQETQYF	TGTGCCAGCTCACAGACTAGCGGACAAGAGACCCAGTACTTC
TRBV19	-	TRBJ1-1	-	CASSIRDRTEAFF	TGTGCCAGTAGTATAAGGGACCGCACTGAAGCTTTCTTT
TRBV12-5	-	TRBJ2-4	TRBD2	CASGDSGSKNIQYF	TGTGCTAGTGGGGATAGCGGGAGCAAAAACATTCAGTACTTC
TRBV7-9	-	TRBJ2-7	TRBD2	CASSLAGREIDEQYF	TGTGCCAGCAGCTTAGCCGGGCGGGAGATCGACGAGCAGTACTTC
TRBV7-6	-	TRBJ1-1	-	CASSLGMNTEAFF	TGTGCCAGCAGCTTAGGTATGAACACTGAAGCTTTCTTT
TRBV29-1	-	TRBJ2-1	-	CSVDLVGEQFF	TGCAGCGTTGACCTAGTCGGTGAGCAGTTCTTC
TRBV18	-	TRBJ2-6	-	CASSPTGANVLTF	TGTGCCAGCTCACCGACTGGGGCCAACGTCCTGACTTTC
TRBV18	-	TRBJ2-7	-	CASSPPARASYEQYF	TGTGCCAGCTCACCACCAGCGAGAGCCTCCTACGAGCAGTACTTC
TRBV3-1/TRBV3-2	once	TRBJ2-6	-	CASSQDRAGANVLTF	TGTGCCAGCAGCCAAGACAGGGCTGGGGCCAACGTCCTGACTTTC
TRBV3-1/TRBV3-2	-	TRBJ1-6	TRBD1	CASSQNRGDSPLHF	TGTGCCAGCAGCCAAAACAGGGGAGATTCACCCCTCCACTTT
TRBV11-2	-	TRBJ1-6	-	CASSLSRGNSPLHF	TGTGCCAGCAGCTTAAGCAGGGGTAATTCACCCCTCCACTTT
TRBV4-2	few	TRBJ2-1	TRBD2	CASSQEGSGRAYEQFF	TGTGCCAGCAGCCAAGAGGGTAGCGGGAGGGCCTATGAGCAGTTCTTC
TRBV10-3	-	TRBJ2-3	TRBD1	CAISRGQGSDTQYF	TGTGCCATCAGCAGAGGACAGGGGTCAGATACGCAGTATTTT
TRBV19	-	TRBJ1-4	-	CASSLGRLNEKLFF	TGTGCCAGTAGTCTAGGACGTCTTAATGAAAAACTGTTTTTT
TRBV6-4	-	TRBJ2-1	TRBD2	CASSDKAGGVDEQFF	TGTGCCAGCAGTGACAAGGCGGGGGGGGTAGATGAGCAGTTCTTC
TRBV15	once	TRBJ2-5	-	CATSGQGGDRGPEETQYF	TGTGCCACCAGCGGTCAAGGGGGAGACCGGGGGCCTGAAGAGACCCAGTACTTC
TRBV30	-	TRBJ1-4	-	CAWTTGTVNEKLFF	TGTGCCTGGACCACCGGGACGGTTAATGAAAAACTGTTTTTT
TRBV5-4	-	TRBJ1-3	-	CASSRGRSSGNTIYF	TGTGCCAGCAGCCGCGGACGGAGCTCTGGAAACACCATATATTTT
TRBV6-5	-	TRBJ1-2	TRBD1	CASTPGQGYGYTF	TGTGCCAGCACTCCGGGACAGGGCTATGGCTACACCTTC
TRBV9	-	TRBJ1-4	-	CASSDSDEKLFF	TGTGCCAGCAGCGACAGCGATGAAAAACTGTTTTTT
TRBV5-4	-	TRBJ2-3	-	CASSLRQNTDTQYF	TGTGCCAGCAGCTTGCGTCAAAACACAGATACGCAGTATTTT
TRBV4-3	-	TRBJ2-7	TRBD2	CASSQDSLAGNEQYF	TGCGCCAGTAGCCAAGATTCCCTAGCGGGGAACGAGCAGTACTTC
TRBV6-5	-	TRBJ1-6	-	CASSYEGWSSPLHF	TGTGCCAGCAGTTACGAGGGATGGAGTTCACCCCTCCACTTT
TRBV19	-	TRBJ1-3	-	CASRGGNTIYF	TGTGCCAGTAGGGGTGGAAACACCATATATTTT
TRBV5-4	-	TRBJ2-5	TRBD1	CASSTRQGPGETQYF	TGTGCCAGCAGCACTCGACAGGGGCCGGGAGAGACCCAGTACTTC
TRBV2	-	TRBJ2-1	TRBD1	CASTRDRAEHEQFF	TGTGCCAGCACCCGGGACAGGGCTGAGCATGAGCAGTTCTTC
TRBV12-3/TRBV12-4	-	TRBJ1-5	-	CASSFQENQPQHF	TGTGCCAGCAGTTTCCAGGAGAATCAGCCCCAGCATTTT
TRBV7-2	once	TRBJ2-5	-	CASSLAGGGLQETQYF	TGTGCCAGCAGCTTAGCGGGGGGGGGCCTCCAAGAGACCCAGTACTTC
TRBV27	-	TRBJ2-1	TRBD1	CASSYPTGNEQFF	TGTGCCAGCAGTTACCCGACAGGGAATGAGCAGTTCTTC
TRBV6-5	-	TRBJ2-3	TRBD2	CASIQAGPTDTQYF	TGTGCCAGCATACAAGCGGGGCCCACAGATACGCAGTATTTT
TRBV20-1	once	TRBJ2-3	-	CSARTDTQYF	TGCAGTGCTAGGACAGATACGCAGTATTTT
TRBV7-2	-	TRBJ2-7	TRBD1	CASSLGGQGAYEQYF	TGTGCCAGCAGCTTAGGGGGACAGGGGGCGTACGAGCAGTACTTC
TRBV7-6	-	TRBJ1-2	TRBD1	CASSPRQGNYGYTF	TGTGCCAGCAGCCCCCGACAGGGTAACTATGGCTACACCTTC
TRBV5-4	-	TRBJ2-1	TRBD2	CASSLRREGGEQFF	TGTGCCAGCAGCTTGCGGCGGGAGGGTGGTGAGCAGTTCTTC
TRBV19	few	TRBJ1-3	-	CASADRSSGNTIYF	TGTGCCAGCGCCGACCGGAGCTCTGGAAACACCATATATTTT
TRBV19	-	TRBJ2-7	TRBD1	CASSPGTGTEQYF	TGTGCCAGTAGTCCCGGGACAGGGACCGAGCAGTACTTC
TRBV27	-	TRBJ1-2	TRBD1	CASSSDRVGYGYTF	TGTGCCAGCAGTTCCGACAGGGTCGGCTATGGCTACACCTTC
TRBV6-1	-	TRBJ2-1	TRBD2	CASSEGLASYNEQFF	TGTGCCAGCAGTGAGGGACTAGCTTCCTACAATGAGCAGTTCTTC
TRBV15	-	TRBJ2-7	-	CATSRDGYEQYF	TGTGCCACCAGCAGAGATGGCTACGAGCAGTACTTC
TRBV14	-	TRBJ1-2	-	CASSQEVRGPINYGYTF	TGTGCCAGCAGCCAAGAGGTCAGGGGCCCGATTAACTATGGCTACACCTTC